This T cell receptor beta chain was recovered during a study of early T cells in non-severe SARS-CoV-2 infection. TCRdb reprocessed the 5' RACE reads via MiXCR and lists one record per CDR3 protein. The table includes some 19,000 distinct CDR3 sequences, about 4% detected once. This clonotype occurred a few times. CDR1 and CDR2 (germline): DFQATT, SNEGSKA (reference sequence). The CDR3 contains 17 residues. The trim removed 0 bases at V and 5 bases at J, leaving 6 bases unmatched. The receptor was derived from an adult who was a healthcare worker with PCR-confirmed SARS-CoV-2 infection or an uninfected control (not recorded which). The chain combines TRBV20-1 with TRBJ2-3, with 15 bases aligning to TRBD2. What was sequenced was whole blood. The CDR3 protein is CSARDPWTSGGVDTQYF. As DNA, the CDR3 is TGCAGTGCTAGAGACCCCTGGACTAGCGGGGGGGTAGATACGCAGTATTTT.